This T cell receptor (beta chain) originates from a study of blood T cell repertoires in COVID-19. Assay used: immunoSEQ multiplex PCR; TCRdb lists only in-frame clones, some missing. The sample includes some 120,000 clones, around 74% seen only once; the top ten take 6%. This clone was picked up a small number of times. V lost 5 bases and J lost 2; bases outside the gene matches: 5. This CDR3 spans 15 amino acids. Germline V gene data show CDR1 as SNHLY and CDR2 as FYNNEI. The TCR sequence derives from an elderly man with COVID-19, enrolled during active disease. The chain combines TRBV2 with TRBJ1-5, with 8 bases aligning to TRBD1. Specimen: peripheral blood. The CDR3 loop is CASSQDRVGNQPQHF. For the CDR3, the DNA is TGTGCCAGCAGTCAGGACAGGGTTGGCAATCAGCCCCAGCATTTT.